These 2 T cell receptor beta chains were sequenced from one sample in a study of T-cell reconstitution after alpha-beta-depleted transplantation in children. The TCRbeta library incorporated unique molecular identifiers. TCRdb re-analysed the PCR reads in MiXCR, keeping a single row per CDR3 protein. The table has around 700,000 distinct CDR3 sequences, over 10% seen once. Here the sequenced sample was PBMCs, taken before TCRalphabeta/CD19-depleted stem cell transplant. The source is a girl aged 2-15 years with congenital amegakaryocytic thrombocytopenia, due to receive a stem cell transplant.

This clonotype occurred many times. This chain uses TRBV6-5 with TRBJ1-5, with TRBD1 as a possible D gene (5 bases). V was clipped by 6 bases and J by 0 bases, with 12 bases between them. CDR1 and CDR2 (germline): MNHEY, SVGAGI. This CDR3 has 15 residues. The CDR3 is CASRAGDYSNQPQHF. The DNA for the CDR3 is TGTGCCAGCAGAGCGGGGGACTATAGCAATCAGCCCCAGCATTTT.

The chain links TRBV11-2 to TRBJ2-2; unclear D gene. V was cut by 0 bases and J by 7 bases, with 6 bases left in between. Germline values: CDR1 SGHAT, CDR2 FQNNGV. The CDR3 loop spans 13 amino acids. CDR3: CASSLDTGGELFF. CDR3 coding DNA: TGTGCCAGCAGCTTAGATACTGGCGGGGAGCTGTTTTTT.